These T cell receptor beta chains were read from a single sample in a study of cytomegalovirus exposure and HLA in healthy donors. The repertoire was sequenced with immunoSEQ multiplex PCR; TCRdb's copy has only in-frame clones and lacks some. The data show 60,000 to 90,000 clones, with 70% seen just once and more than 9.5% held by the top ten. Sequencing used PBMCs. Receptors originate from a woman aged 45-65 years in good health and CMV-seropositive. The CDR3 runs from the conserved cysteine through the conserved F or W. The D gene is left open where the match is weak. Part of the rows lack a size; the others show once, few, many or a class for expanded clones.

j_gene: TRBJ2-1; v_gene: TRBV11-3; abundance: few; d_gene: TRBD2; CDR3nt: TGTGCCAGCAGCTTAGACGGGCGGGGGGGGTCAAATGAGCAGTTCTTC; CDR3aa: CASSLDGRGGSNEQFF
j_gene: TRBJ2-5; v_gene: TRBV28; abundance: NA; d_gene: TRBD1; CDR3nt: TGTGCCAGCAGTTTGCGGGACAGGCTCCAAGAGACCCAGTACTTC; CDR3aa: CASSLRDRLQETQYF
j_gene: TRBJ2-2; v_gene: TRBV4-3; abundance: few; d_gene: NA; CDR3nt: TGCGCCAGCAGCCACGGTAACGCCGGGGAGCTGTTTTTT; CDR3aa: CASSHGNAGELFF
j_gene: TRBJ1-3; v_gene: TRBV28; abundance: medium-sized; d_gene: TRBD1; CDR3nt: TGTGCCAGCGGACAGGGAGTTTCTGGAAACACCATATATTTT; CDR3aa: CASGQGVSGNTIYF
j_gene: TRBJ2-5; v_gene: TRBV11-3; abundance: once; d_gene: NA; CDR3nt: TGTGCCAGCAGCAGGACGACAGGGACCCAGTACTTC; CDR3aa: CASSRTTGTQYF
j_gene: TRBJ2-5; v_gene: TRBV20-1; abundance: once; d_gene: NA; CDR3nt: TGCAGTGCTACGGGGTGGGAGACCCAGTACTTC; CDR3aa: CSATGWETQYF
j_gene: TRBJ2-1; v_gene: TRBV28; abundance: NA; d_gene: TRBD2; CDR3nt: TGTGCCAGCAGTTTAGGGGAGGGGAACTGGAATGAGCAGTTCTTC; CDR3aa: CASSLGEGNWNEQFF
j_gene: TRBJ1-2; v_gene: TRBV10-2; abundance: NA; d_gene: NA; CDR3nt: TGCGCCAGCAGAAAGCGGGAGTACGAGGTGAATGGCTACACCTTC; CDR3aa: CASRKREYEVNGYTF
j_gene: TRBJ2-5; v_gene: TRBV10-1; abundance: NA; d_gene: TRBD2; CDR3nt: TGCGCCAGCAGTGCCGGGACTAGCGGGAGCGAGACCCAGTACTTC; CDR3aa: CASSAGTSGSETQYF
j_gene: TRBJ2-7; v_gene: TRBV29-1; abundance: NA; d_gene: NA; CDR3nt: TGCAGCGTTGAAGTCTGGGCAGGGTTAAGCTCCTACGAGCAGTACTTC; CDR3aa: CSVEVWAGLSSYEQYF
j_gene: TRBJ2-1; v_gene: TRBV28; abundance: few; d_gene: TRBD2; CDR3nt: TGTGCCAGCAGTTTTCTGACTAGCGGGCTGTACAATGAGCAGTTCTTC; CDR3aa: CASSFLTSGLYNEQFF
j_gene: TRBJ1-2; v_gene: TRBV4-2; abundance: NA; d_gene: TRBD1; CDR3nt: TGTGCCAGCAGCCAAGATAGGGGACAGCACTATGGCTACACCTTC; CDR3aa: CASSQDRGQHYGYTF
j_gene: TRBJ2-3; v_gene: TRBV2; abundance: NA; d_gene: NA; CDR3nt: TGTGCCAGCAGTGTAGGCACAGATACGCAGTATTTT; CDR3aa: CASSVGTDTQYF
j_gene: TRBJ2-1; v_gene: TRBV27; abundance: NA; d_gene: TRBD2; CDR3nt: TGTGCCAGCAGTTCCCCGGGGACTAGCGGGCCTGAGCAGTTCTTC; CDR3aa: CASSSPGTSGPEQFF
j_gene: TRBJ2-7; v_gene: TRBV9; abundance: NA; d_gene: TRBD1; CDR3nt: TGTGCCAGCAGCGTAGGGACAGGAACCTACGAGCAGTACTTC; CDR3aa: CASSVGTGTYEQYF
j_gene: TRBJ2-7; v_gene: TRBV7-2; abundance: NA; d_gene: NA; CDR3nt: TGTGCCAGCAGCTTTGGGACAAACGAGCAGTACTTC; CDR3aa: CASSFGTNEQYF
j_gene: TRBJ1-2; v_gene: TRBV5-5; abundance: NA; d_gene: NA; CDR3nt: TGTGCCAGCCTCCGGGCAGGGACACGGGACTATGGCTACACCTTC; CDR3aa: CASLRAGTRDYGYTF
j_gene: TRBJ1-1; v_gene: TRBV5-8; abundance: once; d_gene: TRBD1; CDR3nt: TGTGCCAGCAGCATGGACAGGACGAACACTGAAGCTTTCTTT; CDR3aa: CASSMDRTNTEAFF
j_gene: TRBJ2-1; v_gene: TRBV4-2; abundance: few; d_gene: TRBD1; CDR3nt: TGTGCCAGCAGCCACCTCAAGACAGGGAACAATGAGCAGTTCTTC; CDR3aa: CASSHLKTGNNEQFF
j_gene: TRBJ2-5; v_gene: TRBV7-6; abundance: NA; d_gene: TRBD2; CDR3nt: TGTGCCAGCAGCTCCCCAAATAGCGGGAGGTCAGAGACCCAGTACTTC; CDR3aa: CASSSPNSGRSETQYF
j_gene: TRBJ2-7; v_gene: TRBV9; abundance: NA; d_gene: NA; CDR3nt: TGTGCCAGCAGCCCCCGACTAGATACTGGCGAGCAGTACTTC; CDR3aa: CASSPRLDTGEQYF
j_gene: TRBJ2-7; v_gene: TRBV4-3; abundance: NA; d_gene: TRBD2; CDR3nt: TGCGCCAGCAGCCAAGGGAGCGGGAGGGCCTCTCGGGAGCAGTACTTC; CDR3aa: CASSQGSGRASREQYF
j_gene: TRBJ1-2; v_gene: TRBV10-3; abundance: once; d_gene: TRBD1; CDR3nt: TGTGCCATCAGTGATTTCGGACAGGGGGAAGGCTACACCTTC; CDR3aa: CAISDFGQGEGYTF
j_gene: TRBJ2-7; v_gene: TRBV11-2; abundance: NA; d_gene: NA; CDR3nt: TGTGCCAGCAGCTTAGGTTACTACGAGCAGTACTTC; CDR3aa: CASSLGYYEQYF
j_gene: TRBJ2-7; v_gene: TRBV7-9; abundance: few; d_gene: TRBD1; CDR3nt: TGTGCCAGCAGCGATGGGGACAGACCCTACGAGCAGTACTTC; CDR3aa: CASSDGDRPYEQYF
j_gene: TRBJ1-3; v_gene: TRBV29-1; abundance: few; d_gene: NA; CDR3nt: TGCAGCGTTCTTTTGGGCCAACCTTACACCATATATTTT; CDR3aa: CSVLLGQPYTIYF
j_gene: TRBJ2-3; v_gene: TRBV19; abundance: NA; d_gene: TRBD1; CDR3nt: TGTGCCAGTAGTATAATGGGACAGAGCACAGATACGCAGTATTTT; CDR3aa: CASSIMGQSTDTQYF
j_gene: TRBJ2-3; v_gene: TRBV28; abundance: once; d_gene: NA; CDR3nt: TGTGCCAGTGAAGAGGTCACAGATACGCAGTATTTT; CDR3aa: CASEEVTDTQYF
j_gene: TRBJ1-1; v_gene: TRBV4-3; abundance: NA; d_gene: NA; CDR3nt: TGCGCCAGCAGCCAAGATATTAGGGGCACTGAAGCTTTCTTT; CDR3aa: CASSQDIRGTEAFF
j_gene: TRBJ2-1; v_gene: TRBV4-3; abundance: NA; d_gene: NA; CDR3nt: TGCGCCAGCAGCCAAGATCATTCGGCAGCCCGACTTTACAATGAGCAGTTCTTC; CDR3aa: CASSQDHSAARLYNEQFF
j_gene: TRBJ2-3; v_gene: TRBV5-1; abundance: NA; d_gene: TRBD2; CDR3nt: TGCGCCAGCAGCCCGGGGGGCGGGAGGGCCGCAGATACGCAGTATTTT; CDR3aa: CASSPGGGRAADTQYF
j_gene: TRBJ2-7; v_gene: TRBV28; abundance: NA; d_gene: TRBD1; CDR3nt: TGTGCCAGCACTTCCGGGACAGGGTCCTACGAGCAGTACTTC; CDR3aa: CASTSGTGSYEQYF
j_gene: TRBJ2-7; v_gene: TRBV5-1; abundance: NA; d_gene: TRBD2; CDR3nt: TGCGCCAGCAGCTTGGCCTTGGGGGAGGGAAGGGAGCAGTACTTC; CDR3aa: CASSLALGEGREQYF
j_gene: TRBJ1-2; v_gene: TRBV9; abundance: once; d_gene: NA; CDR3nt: TGTGCCAGCAGCGCGGATTCGGGACTGGGGAACTATGGCTACACCTTC; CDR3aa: CASSADSGLGNYGYTF
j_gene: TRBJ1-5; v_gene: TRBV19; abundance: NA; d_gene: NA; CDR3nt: TGTGCCAGTAGTATATGGGGAGCGTACAATCAGCCCCAGCATTTT; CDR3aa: CASSIWGAYNQPQHF
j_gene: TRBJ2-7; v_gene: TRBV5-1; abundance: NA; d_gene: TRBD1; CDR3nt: TGCGCCAGCAGCTTTAGGACAGGCCACTACGAGCAGTACTTC; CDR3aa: CASSFRTGHYEQYF